The 28 T cell receptor beta chains below all came from one sample that was sequenced in a study of early T cells in non-severe SARS-CoV-2 infection. TCRdb re-called the 5' RACE reads with MiXCR, one entry per CDR3 protein. This table has about 30,000 distinct CDR3 sequences, about 3.8% appearing once. The sequenced sample consisted of whole blood. The receptors shown here come from an adult who was a healthcare worker with PCR-confirmed SARS-CoV-2 infection or an uninfected control (not recorded which).

There are many counts of this clonotype. The chain combines TRBV12-3 or TRBV12-4 with TRBJ2-3; 11 bases match TRBD2. This CDR3 spans 16 amino acids. V lost 7 bases, J lost 4 bases, and 10 bases stayed unmatched. CDR3 residues: CASKIPLAGGSDTQYF. CDR3 bases: TGTGCCAGCAAAATTCCTCTAGCGGGAGGATCAGATACGCAGTATTTT.

V usage is TRBV6-1 and J usage is TRBJ2-2; D perhaps matches TRBD2 (5 bases). The CDR3 spans 15 residues. Between the trimmed V and J ends, which lost 6 bases and 5 bases, there was a span of 16 bases. CDR1 and CDR2 (germline): MNHNS, SASEGT. The CDR3 protein is CASRRALIRTGELFF. CDR3 bases: TGTGCCAGCAGGAGGGCCCTAATCAGGACCGGGGAGCTGTTTTTT.

This clonotype has at least ten counts. The rearrangement uses TRBV6-1 and TRBJ1-1; D is ambiguous. Germline CDR1 MNHNS, CDR2 SASEGT. The CDR3 runs to 14 residues. V was clipped by 3 bases and J by 4 bases, with 12 bases between them. CDR3: CASSDLWATTEAFF. CDR3 DNA: TGTGCCAGCAGTGACCTGTGGGCCACCACTGAAGCTTTCTTT.

This clonotype has at least ten counts. This rearrangement joins TRBV12-3 or TRBV12-4 to TRBJ2-1; TRBD2 aligns across 8 bases. This CDR3 has 14 amino acids. V gave up 2 bases and J gave up 4 bases; unmatched junction bases: 1. CDR3 coding DNA: TGTGCCAGCAGTTTAACTAGCGGATACAATGAGCAGTTCTTC. This gives the protein CASSLTSGYNEQFF.

At least ten counts were recorded for this clonotype. The CDR3 region has the DNA TGTGCCTGGAGGAAGGGGGCGCAAACTGAAGCTTTCTTT. It codes for CAWRKGAQTEAFF. The V gene is TRBV30, the J gene TRBJ1-1, with 7 bases matching TRBD1. Germline CDR1 GTSNPN, CDR2 SVGIG (reference sequence). The V gene end was trimmed by 3 bases and the J gene end by 5 bases; junction bases not matched to a gene: 6. The CDR3 runs to 13 residues.

This clonotype was seen ten or more times. The J gene is TRBJ2-3, the V gene TRBV7-2; 7 positions match TRBD1. The CDR3 runs 14 residues. Germline assignment: CDR1 SGHTA and CDR2 FQGNSA. Trimming cost V 5 bases and J 4 bases; bases outside gene matches: 6. CDR3 DNA: TGTGCCAGCAGCGCGACAGGGCGGGCAGATACGCAGTATTTT. Encoded protein: CASSATGRADTQYF.

In this sample, this clonotype turned up many times. The chain is built from TRBV7-2 and TRBJ1-1; no definite D call. The CDR3 is 15 residues long. V lost 5 bases and J 5 bases, leaving 18 bases between the germline ends. Germline values: CDR1 SGHTA, CDR2 FQGNSA. For the CDR3, the DNA is TGTGCCAGCAGCCCTCCCCCAGCTGGGTTTACTGAAGCTTTCTTT. It encodes CASSPPPAGFTEAFF.

This clonotype was seen many times. The rearrangement uses TRBV7-4 and TRBJ1-1; D is unresolved. From germline, CDR1 is SGHVT and CDR2 SQSDAQ. V was cut by 2 bases and J by 0 bases, with 28 bases left in between. CDR3 length equals 21 residues. In nucleotides, the CDR3 is TGTGCCAGCAGCTTATTCTTACTTCCCTACGGGGTGACCCTAATGAACACTGAAGCTTTCTTT. It is translated as CASSLFLLPYGVTLMNTEAFF.

On this clonotype: A read error is possible here, since a much larger clone lies one base away. This chain connects TRBV6-5 to TRBJ1-1; possibly TRBD1 for D (5 bases). The CDR3 contains 13 residues. The germline V gene has CDR1 MNHEY and CDR2 SVGAGI. As DNA, the CDR3 is TGTGCCAGCGGATTCCGGGGCCCCACTGATGCTTTCTTT. Amino acids: CASGFRGPTDAFF.

Ten or more counts support this clonotype. The J gene is TRBJ1-2, the V gene TRBV12-3 or TRBV12-4; a weak D match, TRBD1 (6 bases). The CDR3 totals 11 residues. The germline V and J ends were trimmed by 6 bases and 7 bases, with 9 bases remaining between them. CDR3 residues: CASRRGGGYTF. The CDR3, as DNA: TGTGCCAGCAGACGAGGGGGTGGCTACACCTTC.

This clonotype showed up many times. The chain recombines TRBV19 with TRBJ1-5, with D possibly matching TRBD1 (6 bases). The CDR3 totals 14 residues. The V and J ends lost 5 bases and 7 bases respectively, with 15 bases between them. Looked up from germline, CDR1 is LNHDA and CDR2 is SQIVND (reference sequence). CDR3 residues: CASSGLQGHQPQHF. The CDR3 DNA sequence: TGTGCCAGTAGTGGACTTCAGGGGCACCAGCCCCAGCATTTT. The full variable domain, rest sourced from reference TRBV19 and TRBJ1-5, is DGGITQSPKYLFRKEGQNVTLSCEQNLNHDAMYWYRQDPGQGLRLIYYSQIVNDFQKGDIAEGYSVSREKKESFPLTVTSAQKNPTAFYLCASSGLQGHQPQHFGDGTRLSIL.

This clonotype was detected ten times or more. This chain links TRBV9 with TRBJ1-2, with D tentatively TRBD1 (6 bases). The germline V gene has CDR1 SGDLS and CDR2 YYNGEE. This CDR3 spans 17 amino acids. Between the trimmed V and J ends, which lost 6 bases and 4 bases, there was a span of 25 bases. The CDR3 here is CASIILPGALKAYGYTF. CDR3 DNA sequence: TGTGCCAGCATCATCCTCCCGGGGGCCCTAAAGGCCTATGGCTACACCTTC.

J is TRBJ2-5 and V is TRBV5-1, with D tentatively TRBD2 (6 bases). Germline lookup yields CDR1 SGHRS and CDR2 YFSETQ. V shed 0 bases and J shed 4 bases, with 16 bases lying between them. This CDR3 has 16 amino acids. In DNA, the CDR3 is TGCGCCAGCAGCTTGGAGGCCCAGGGAGGAGGAGAGACCCAGTACTTC. Protein product: CASSLEAQGGGETQYF.

This clonotype was detected only a few times. The V gene is TRBV11-2, the J gene TRBJ2-1; D is undetermined. The CDR3 sequence is 12 residues long. The germline CDR1 and CDR2 sequences are SGHAT and FQNNGV. With 4 bases removed from V and 3 bases from J, the gap between germline ends came to 4 bases. CDR3: CASSSFYNEQFF. As DNA, the CDR3 is TGTGCCAGCAGCTCTTTCTACAATGAGCAGTTCTTC.

This clonotype has ten or more counts. The chain joins TRBV4-2 to TRBJ2-1; D not certain. The CDR3 runs 15 residues. Deletions cut 4 bases from V and 3 bases from J, with 13 bases between. Per the germline V gene, CDR1 is LGHNA and CDR2 is YNFKEQ. The CDR3 region has the DNA TGTGCCAGCAGCCCTCTTGAGTTGGACTACAATGAGCAGTTCTTC. Translating it yields CASSPLELDYNEQFF.

In this sample, this clonotype turned up many times. The chain is built from TRBV24-1 and TRBJ2-5; D is unresolved. The length of the CDR3 is 13 residues. The V gene lost 3 bases and the J gene lost 5 bases, with 9 bases spanning the gap. The V gene's germline CDR1 is KGHDR and CDR2 SFDVKD. CDR3 sequence (DNA): TGTGCCACCAGTGATCCACCGCGGGAGACCCAGTACTTC. It yields the protein CATSDPPRETQYF.

Only a few counts were recorded for this clonotype. Here the CDR3 reads CATSLGRRAQQETQYF. The CDR3 region has the DNA TGTGCCACCAGTCTCGGGAGGAGGGCACAACAAGAGACCCAGTACTTC. The chain joins TRBV15 to TRBJ2-5; TRBD2 matches at 7 bases. Trimming took 6 bases from V and 2 from J; bases not matched to a gene: 12. The length of the CDR3 is 16 residues. From germline, CDR1 is LNHNV and CDR2 YYDKDF (reference sequence).

This clonotype was counted many times. The V call is TRBV7-6, the J call TRBJ1-1; 8 nucleotides match TRBD1. Germline CDR1 SGHVS, CDR2 FNYEAQ. The CDR3 is made up of 16 amino acids. Trimming removed 1 base from V and 3 bases from J; junction bases left unmatched: 7. The CDR3 DNA reads TGTGCCAGCAGCTTAGATCGGACAGGGAGGGACACTGAAGCTTTCTTT. This encodes CASSLDRTGRDTEAFF.

At least ten counts were recorded for this clonotype. The chain has TRBV5-1 and TRBJ1-1, with D uncertain. Germline assignment: CDR1 SGHRS and CDR2 YFSETQ. Trimming pared 0 bases from V and 1 base from J, leaving 7 bases between. The CDR3 runs to 14 residues. CDR3 nucleotides: TGCGCCAGCAGCTTGGCGGGCAGGAACACTGAAGCTTTCTTT. Its protein is CASSLAGRNTEAFF.

This rearrangement joins TRBV4-3 to TRBJ2-7; either TRBD1 or TRBD2 may fit D (5 bases each). This CDR3 is built from 16 residues. Germline CDR1 reads LGHNA; CDR2 reads YSLEER. The V end was cut by 0 bases, the J end by 3 bases, with 15 bases between. The CDR3 nucleotides are TGCGCCAGCAGCCAAGATGGGGTAGGGACGGTCTACGAGCAGTACTTC. This sequence encodes CASSQDGVGTVYEQYF.

This clonotype was found a few times. A read error may account for a junction end that differs from germline. V gene TRBV7-9 combines with J gene TRBJ1-1, with D hard to call. This CDR3 has 14 residues. Germline V gene lookup returns CDR1 SEHNR and CDR2 FQNEAQ (reference sequence). CDR3 DNA sequence: TGTGTCAGCAGCACGACTCCCGAAAACACTGAAGCTTTCTTT. Translation: CVSSTTPENTEAFF.

Many counts were recorded for this clonotype. CDR3 sequence: CASSPNRLAETYNEQFF. For the CDR3, the DNA is TGTGCCAGCAGCCCTAATAGGCTAGCGGAGACCTACAATGAGCAGTTCTTC. The V call is TRBV11-2, the J call TRBJ2-1; 7 bases align to TRBD2. Trimming at V came to 5 bases and at J to 2 bases, leaving 12 bases not matched to a gene. The CDR3 runs 17 residues. CDR1 SGHAT and CDR2 FQNNGV come from the germline V gene.

In this sample, this clonotype turned up many times. CDR3 amino acids: CASSSDVYEQYF. In DNA, the CDR3 is TGTGCCAGCAGCAGTGATGTCTACGAGCAGTACTTC. The J gene is TRBJ2-7, the V gene TRBV7-2, with D uncertain. The germline CDR1 and CDR2 sequences are SGHTA and FQGNSA. V was clipped by 5 bases and J by 3 bases, with 8 bases between them. This CDR3 is built from 12 residues.

The chain combines TRBV2 with TRBJ2-3, with TRBD1 matching 12 bases. The V and J ends lost 3 bases and 2 bases, in that order; junction bases with no gene match: 6. The CDR3 loop spans 17 amino acids. CDR1 SNHLY and CDR2 FYNNEI come from the germline V gene. This CDR3 is CASSDHRDRGPTDTQYF. CDR3 DNA: TGTGCCAGCAGTGACCACCGGGACAGGGGGCCCACAGATACGCAGTATTTT.

The chain joins TRBV5-1 to TRBJ2-4; D possibly corresponds to TRBD2 (6 bases). CDR1 SGHRS and CDR2 YFSETQ come from the germline V gene. Trimming cost V 3 bases and J 7 bases, with 23 bases left between them. This CDR3 is built from 17 residues. CDR3 loop: CASSSGVTVKLINIQYF. The CDR3 DNA reads TGCGCCAGCAGCTCGGGAGTGACAGTAAAGCTTATCAACATTCAGTACTTC.

Only a few counts were recorded for this clonotype. This rearrangement joins TRBV19 to TRBJ1-1; D is uncertain. CDR3 size: 12 residues. V shed 11 bases and J shed 7 bases, with 17 bases lying between them. CDR1 and CDR2 (germline): LNHDA, SQIVND (reference sequence). DNA of the CDR3: TGTGCCTGCCTAAACGCAGCCCTTGAAGCTTTCTTT. Amino acids: CACLNAALEAFF. The variable domain in full, completed from reference TRBV19 and TRBJ1-1, reads DGGITQSPKYLFRKEGQNVTLSCEQNLNHDAMYWYRQDPGQGLRLIYYSQIVNDFQKGDIAEGYSVSREKKESFPLTVTSAQKNPTAFYLCACLNAALEAFFGQGTRLTVV.

Of note for this clonotype: This clone may be a read error of a much larger clone one base away. The V call is TRBV6-5, the J call TRBJ1-2; 7 positions agree with TRBD1. The CDR3 totals 14 residues. CDR1 is MNHEY, CDR2 SVGAGI, per germline. Here the CDR3 DNA reads TGTGTCAGCAGCTCCGGGACAGCGAACTATGGCTACACCTTC. Translating gives CVSSSGTANYGYTF.

This clonotype was counted at least ten times. The CDR3 nucleotides are TGTGCCAGCAGCCCGACAGATTCTAATTCACCCCTCCACTTT. This codes for CASSPTDSNSPLHF. The rearrangement uses TRBV27 and TRBJ1-6; D possibly corresponds to TRBD1 (5 bases). Germline V gives CDR1 MNHEY, CDR2 SMNVEV (reference sequence). CDR3 length equals 14 residues. V was pared by 6 bases and J by 6 bases, with 12 bases between.